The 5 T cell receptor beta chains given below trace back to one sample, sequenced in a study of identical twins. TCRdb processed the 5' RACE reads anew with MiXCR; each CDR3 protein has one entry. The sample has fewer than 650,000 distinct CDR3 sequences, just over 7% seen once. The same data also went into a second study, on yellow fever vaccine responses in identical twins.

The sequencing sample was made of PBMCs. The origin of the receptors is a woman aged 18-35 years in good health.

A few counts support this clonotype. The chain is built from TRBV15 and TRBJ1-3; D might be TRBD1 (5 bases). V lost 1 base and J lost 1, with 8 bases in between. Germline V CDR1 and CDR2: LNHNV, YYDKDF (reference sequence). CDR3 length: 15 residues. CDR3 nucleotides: TGTGCCACCAGCAGAGCCGGGGGGTCTGGAAACACCATATATTTT. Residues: CATSRAGGSGNTIYF.

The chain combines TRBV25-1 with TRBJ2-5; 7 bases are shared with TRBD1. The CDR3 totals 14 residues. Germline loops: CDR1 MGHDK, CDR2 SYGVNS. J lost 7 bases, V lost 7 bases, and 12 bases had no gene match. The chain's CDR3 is CASTTDRVDGTQYF. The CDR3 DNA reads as TGTGCCAGCACCACAGACAGGGTGGATGGGACCCAGTACTTC.

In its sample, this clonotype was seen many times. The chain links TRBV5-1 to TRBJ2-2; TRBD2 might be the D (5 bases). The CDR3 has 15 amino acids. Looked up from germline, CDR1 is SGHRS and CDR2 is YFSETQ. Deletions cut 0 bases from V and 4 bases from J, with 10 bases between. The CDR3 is CASSLAEGPTGELFF. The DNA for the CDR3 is TGCGCCAGCAGCTTGGCCGAGGGTCCCACCGGGGAGCTGTTTTTT.

CDR3 bases: TGTGCCAGCAGCTTTCCTATGGGTATGACTAGACGTGTCAATGAGCAGTTCTTC. Protein: CASSFPMGMTRRVNEQFF. This chain uses TRBV11-1 with TRBJ2-1; maybe TRBD2 (6 bases). The CDR3 is made up of 18 amino acids. V was pared by 3 bases and J by 6 bases, with 24 bases between. Germline assignment: CDR1 SGHAT and CDR2 FQDESV (reference sequence).

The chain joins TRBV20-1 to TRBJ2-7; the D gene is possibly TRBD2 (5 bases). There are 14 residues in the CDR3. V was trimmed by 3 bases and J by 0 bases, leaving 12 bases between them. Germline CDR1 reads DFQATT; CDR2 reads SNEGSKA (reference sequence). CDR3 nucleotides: TGCAGTGCTAGTATAAACGGGATCTCCTACGAGCAGTACTTC. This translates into CSASINGISYEQYF.